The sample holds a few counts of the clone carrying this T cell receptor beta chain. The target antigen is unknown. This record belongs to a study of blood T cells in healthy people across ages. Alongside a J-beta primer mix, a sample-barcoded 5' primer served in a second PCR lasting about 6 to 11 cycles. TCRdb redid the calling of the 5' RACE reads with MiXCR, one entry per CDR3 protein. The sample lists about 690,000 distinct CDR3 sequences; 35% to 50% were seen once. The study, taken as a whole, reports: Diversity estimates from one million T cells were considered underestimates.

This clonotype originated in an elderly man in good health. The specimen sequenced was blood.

For the CDR3, the DNA is TGTGCCACCCAGGGGGCGCTCCCCTACGAGCAGTACTTC. It translates to CATQGALPYEQYF. The rearrangement joins TRBV7-9 to TRBJ2-7; TRBD1 agrees at 8 bases. The V gene's germline CDR1 is SEHNR and CDR2 FQNEAQ (reference sequence). There are 13 residues in the CDR3. V shed 10 bases, J shed 2 bases, and the junction held 7 bases outside the gene matches. Full variable domain (outside the CDR3, taken from reference TRBV7-9 and TRBJ2-7): DTGVSQNPRHKITKRGQNVTFRCDPISEHNRLYWYRQTLGQGPEFLTYFQNEAQLEKSRLLSDRFSAERPKGSFSTLEIQRTEQGDSAMYLCATQGALPYEQYFGPGTRLTVT.